The rows below give T cell receptor beta chains drawn from one sample of a study of blood T cell repertoires in COVID-19. Repertoires were generated with immunoSEQ multiplex PCR, while TCRdb's copy carries only in-frame clones and drops some. The repertoire has around 360,000 clones, around 87% of them found once; the top ten carry 10%. Sequenced sample: peripheral blood. These TCRs come from a woman aged 25-40 years with COVID-19, enrolled during active disease. Both conserved end residues are part of each CDR3. The D gene is left open where the match is weak. Not all rows give a size; the values are once, few, many and, for expanded clones, a class.

>TRBV10-2|-|TRBJ2-2|-
TGCGCCAGCAGAGCTGATCAGAACACCGGGGAGCTGTTTTTT
CASRADQNTGELFF
>TRBV2|-|TRBJ2-1|TRBD2
TGTGCCAGCCGTGTACCGACTAGCGCTGGCAATGAGCAGTTCTTC
CASRVPTSAGNEQFF
>TRBV7-3|-|TRBJ1-1|TRBD1
TGTGCCAGCAGTCTAACAGGGGACACTGAAGCTTTCTTT
CASSLTGDTEAFF
>TRBV7-9|-|TRBJ2-1|TRBD1
TGTGCCAGCAGCCGGGACAGGGGGACCTACAATGAGCAGTTCTTC
CASSRDRGTYNEQFF
>TRBV5-1|few|TRBJ2-1|-
TGCGCCAGCAGCTTAACAAATGAGCAGTTCTTC
CASSLTNEQFF
>TRBV15|-|TRBJ2-7|-
TGTGCCACCAGCAGAGATACTGGGACTTCCACCTTC
CATSRDTGTSTF
>TRBV4-2|-|TRBJ2-7|TRBD1
TGTGCCAGCAGCCACCCACGGACAGGGGGGGACTACGAGCAGTACTTC
CASSHPRTGGDYEQYF
>TRBV5-1|-|TRBJ2-2|-
TGCGCCAGCAGCATCACAGGGCCCGGGGAGCTGTTTTTT
CASSITGPGELFF
>TRBV5-5|-|TRBJ1-6|TRBD1
TGTGCCAGCAGCTTGGGACAGGGCACTAATTCACCCCTCCACTTT
CASSLGQGTNSPLHF
>TRBV11-2|-|TRBJ2-7|-
TGTGCCAGCAGCGCCCCCCCGGGACAAAACTCCTACGAGCAGTACTTC
CASSAPPGQNSYEQYF
>TRBV5-1|-|TRBJ1-2|-
TGCGCCAGCAGCTTGGCTGAGTCGAGACCGGGGAATGGCTACACCTTC
CASSLAESRPGNGYTF
>TRBV2|-|TRBJ2-7|-
TGTGCCAGCAGTAGCCCCAAGGGGTCCTACGAGCAGTACTTC
CASSSPKGSYEQYF
>TRBV6-5|-|TRBJ2-7|-
TGTGCCAGCAGTACCGCGGGGTTCTACGAGCAGTACTTC
CASSTAGFYEQYF
>TRBV5-1|-|TRBJ1-1|-
TGCGCCAGCAGCTTGGGACAGGTCCGCCCTGCTTTCTTT
CASSLGQVRPAFF
>TRBV7-2|-|TRBJ2-1|-
TGTGCCAGCAGCCAGGTCATCGGAAATGAGCAGTTCTTC
CASSQVIGNEQFF
>TRBV5-4|-|TRBJ2-6|TRBD1
TGTGCCAGCAGCCGACCTCCCGGACAGGATTACTCTGGGGCCAACGTCCTGACTTTC
CASSRPPGQDYSGANVLTF
>TRBV29-1|-|TRBJ1-1|-
TGCAGCGTCCGCGCATTAGGGGTCGACACTGAAGCTTTCTTT
CSVRALGVDTEAFF
>TRBV10-1|few|TRBJ2-3|-
TGCGCCAGCAGGTTCGGGCTGGGGCGATCAGATACGCAGTATTTT
CASRFGLGRSDTQYF
>TRBV9|-|TRBJ2-5|-
TGTGCCAGCAACCAAGATGAGAGGGAGACCCAGTACTTC
CASNQDERETQYF
>TRBV2|once|TRBJ2-7|-
TGTGCCAGCAGAGGACTGAACTACGAGCAGTACTTC
CASRGLNYEQYF
>TRBV3-1/TRBV3-2|-|TRBJ2-7|-
TGTGCCAGCAGCCAAACCCGATGGGAGAACGACGAGCAGTACTTC
CASSQTRWENDEQYF
>TRBV28|-|TRBJ2-5|-
TGTGCCAGCAGTTCGGACAACGAAGAGACCCAGTACTTC
CASSSDNEETQYF
>TRBV18|-|TRBJ2-7|TRBD2
TGTGCCAGCTCACCTCGGACTAGCGGGAGTTACGAGCAGTACTTC
CASSPRTSGSYEQYF
>TRBV28|-|TRBJ2-1|TRBD2
TGTGCCAGCAGCTCAACTAGCGGGACGGTCGGTCGGGGGCAGTTCTTC
CASSSTSGTVGRGQFF
>TRBV18|-|TRBJ2-2|TRBD2
TGTGCCAGCTCACCACGACTAGCGGGAAACACCGGGGAGCTGTTTTTT
CASSPRLAGNTGELFF
>TRBV7-2|-|TRBJ1-5|-
TGTGCCAGCAGCTTGCAGGGCGACAATCAGCCCCAGCATTTT
CASSLQGDNQPQHF
>TRBV11-3|-|TRBJ2-3|TRBD1
TGTGCCAGCAGCACCCGACAGGGGGAGGACGGCACAGATACGCAGTATTTT
CASSTRQGEDGTDTQYF
>TRBV5-6|-|TRBJ1-2|-
TGTGCCAGCAGCACAGGGAGTTTATATGGCTACACCTTC
CASSTGSLYGYTF
>TRBV19|-|TRBJ2-7|TRBD2
TGTGCCAGTAGTATAGGGTTCCTAGCGGGGACCTACGAGCAGTACTTC
CASSIGFLAGTYEQYF
>TRBV4-2|-|TRBJ2-7|-
TGTGCCAGCAGCCAAGATTTAGGGGATTACGAGCAGTACTTC
CASSQDLGDYEQYF
>TRBV5-1|-|TRBJ2-5|TRBD2
TGCGCCAGCAGCAGGGCCGGGACTAGCGGGGCCCAAGAGACCCAGTACTTC
CASSRAGTSGAQETQYF
>TRBV27|once|TRBJ2-7|TRBD2
TGTGCCAGCAGTCCCGGGGGGGGCTACGAGCAGTACTTC
CASSPGGGYEQYF
>TRBV6-6|-|TRBJ1-4|-
TGTGCCAGCAGCACAGTGCTAACTAATGAAAAACTGTTTTTT
CASSTVLTNEKLFF
>TRBV14|-|TRBJ1-1|TRBD1
TGTGCCAGCAGCCAAGACTTGGGGACAGCGAACACTGAAGCTTTCTTT
CASSQDLGTANTEAFF
>TRBV7-2|-|TRBJ2-5|-
TGTGCCAGCAGCTTATCCAATCAAGAGACCCAGTACTTC
CASSLSNQETQYF
>TRBV9|-|TRBJ2-3|TRBD2
TGTGCCAGCAGCGAAGCGGGGGGCACAGATACGCAGTATTTT
CASSEAGGTDTQYF
>TRBV3-1/TRBV3-2|-|TRBJ1-1|-
TGTGCCAGCAGCCAAGATAATTCGGGTTCTGAAGCTTTCTTT
CASSQDNSGSEAFF
>TRBV24-1|-|TRBJ2-2|-
TGTGCCACCGCCCGGCCCTCGGAGGACACCGGGGAGCTGTTTTTT
CATARPSEDTGELFF
>TRBV4-2|-|TRBJ2-5|-
TGTGCCAGCAGCCAAGCTCGCGGGGAGACCCAGTACTTC
CASSQARGETQYF
>TRBV5-6|-|TRBJ2-5|TRBD1
TGTGCCAGCAGCTTCGGGACAGGGGGAGAGACCCAGTACTTC
CASSFGTGGETQYF
>TRBV7-2|-|TRBJ1-1|-
TGTGCCAGCGGACCCCGGGGCAGGGGCGCTGAAGCTTTCTTT
CASGPRGRGAEAFF